This T cell receptor beta chain was observed in a study of blood T cell repertoires in COVID-19. Study-level background: Collection of acute and convalescent COVID-19 samples took place in the United States, Italy and Spain. The analysed material was cDNA or gDNA that came from T cells, B-cell-depleted T cells, or PBMCs.

This clone appeared a single time. In germline, CDR1 is SGHTA, CDR2 FQGNSA. The CDR3 totals 17 residues. The V gene end was trimmed by 6 bases and the J gene end by 9 bases; junction bases not matched to a gene: 13. Authors' analysis steps: Amplification of reference gene primers provided the estimated nucleated cell counts. The protocol was immunoSEQ multiplex PCR, while the TCRdb copy is restricted to in-frame clones and leaves out a portion. V and J calls and clone size are those listed in that table; D and trimming were worked out from the DNA. This table holds over 70,000 clones, approximately 90% found once.

Sequences were obtained from peripheral blood. This chain joins TRBV7-2 and TRBJ2-1; 14 nucleotides align to TRBD2. The origin of this receptor is a human donor with active COVID-19. The donor label of this sample is uncertain. The CDR3 DNA reads TGTGCCAGCAGACTCAGTCTGACTAGCGGGGGGGCCTTTGAGCAGTTCTTC. Amino acids: CASRLSLTSGGAFEQFF.